This is a list of T cell receptor beta chains from one sample in a study of T cells in Graves' hyperthyroidism and ophthalmopathy. TCRdb called the multiplex PCR reads again in MiXCR, with one record for every CDR3 protein. The repertoire holds 650,000 to 850,000 distinct CDR3 sequences, with around 19% as singletons. The specimen sequenced was blood. These receptors came from a woman between 45 and 65 years old with Graves' hyperthyroidism that later progressed to Graves' ophthalmopathy. Each CDR3 is given with its conserved first and last residue. Fields, in order: CDR3 length, clone size, D gene, J gene, V gene, CDR3 protein, CDR3 DNA. A D gene is named only where the DNA matches it firmly. The size field is filled for only some rows; it gives once, few, many or a size class.

len: 14; abundance: -; d_gene: TRBD1; j_gene: TRBJ2-1; v_gene: TRBV9; CDR3aa: CASSASTGFNEQFF; CDR3nt: TGTGCCAGCAGCGCGTCGACAGGGTTCAATGAGCAGTTCTTC
len: 15; abundance: -; d_gene: TRBD1; j_gene: TRBJ1-6; v_gene: TRBV5-1; CDR3aa: CASSLAGQENSPLHF; CDR3nt: TGCGCCAGCAGCTTGGCCGGACAGGAAAATTCACCCCTCCACTTT
len: 16; abundance: many; d_gene: TRBD2; j_gene: TRBJ2-3; v_gene: TRBV11-2; CDR3aa: CASSPYTSGGTDTQYF; CDR3nt: TGTGCCAGCAGCCCGTACACTAGCGGGGGGACAGATACGCAGTATTTT
len: 16; abundance: many; d_gene: TRBD1; j_gene: TRBJ2-3; v_gene: TRBV27; CDR3aa: CASRQPGTALEDTQYF; CDR3nt: TGTGCCAGCAGACAGCCCGGGACAGCCTTGGAGGATACGCAGTATTTT
len: 12; abundance: few; d_gene: -; j_gene: TRBJ2-1; v_gene: TRBV20-1; CDR3aa: CSARGNNNEQFF; CDR3nt: TGCAGTGCTAGGGGAAATAACAATGAGCAGTTCTTC
len: 15; abundance: many; d_gene: -; j_gene: TRBJ2-7; v_gene: TRBV20-1; CDR3aa: CSARDYRESSYEQYF; CDR3nt: TGCAGTGCTAGAGATTATAGGGAGAGCTCCTACGAGCAGTACTTC
len: 15; abundance: few; d_gene: -; j_gene: TRBJ2-1; v_gene: TRBV6-6; CDR3aa: CASSYSGSSYNEQFF; CDR3nt: TGTGCCAGCAGTTACTCGGGGTCGAGCTACAATGAGCAGTTCTTC
len: 17; abundance: -; d_gene: TRBD2; j_gene: TRBJ2-5; v_gene: TRBV7-2; CDR3aa: CASSLRLAGALQETQYF; CDR3nt: TGTGCCAGCAGCCTTCGACTAGCGGGGGCCCTTCAAGAGACCCAGTACTTC
len: 13; abundance: -; d_gene: -; j_gene: TRBJ2-3; v_gene: TRBV6-2/TRBV6-3; CDR3aa: CASKGTRPDTQYF; CDR3nt: TGTGCCAGCAAAGGTACCAGGCCCGATACGCAGTATTTT
len: 14; abundance: many; d_gene: TRBD1; j_gene: TRBJ1-1; v_gene: TRBV30; CDR3aa: CAWENRGRSTEAFF; CDR3nt: TGTGCCTGGGAAAACAGGGGGCGAAGCACTGAAGCTTTCTTT
len: 15; abundance: -; d_gene: -; j_gene: TRBJ1-5; v_gene: TRBV19; CDR3aa: CASSFGADGNQPQHF; CDR3nt: TGTGCCAGTAGTTTCGGGGCAGATGGAAATCAGCCCCAGCATTTT
len: 15; abundance: many; d_gene: -; j_gene: TRBJ2-5; v_gene: TRBV7-2; CDR3aa: CASSLSHGTPETQYF; CDR3nt: TGTGCCAGCAGCTTAAGTCACGGTACCCCCGAGACCCAGTACTTC
len: 14; abundance: many; d_gene: -; j_gene: TRBJ2-7; v_gene: TRBV3-1; CDR3aa: CASRANGLPYEQYF; CDR3nt: TGTGCCAGCAGGGCCAATGGACTCCCCTACGAGCAGTACTTC
len: 15; abundance: many; d_gene: TRBD1; j_gene: TRBJ1-6; v_gene: TRBV5-1; CDR3aa: CASSRRQGNNSPLHF; CDR3nt: TGCGCCAGCAGCCGCCGACAGGGGAATAATTCGCCCCTCCACTTT
len: 15; abundance: few; d_gene: -; j_gene: TRBJ2-2; v_gene: TRBV5-1; CDR3aa: CASSLRDGGTGELFF; CDR3nt: TGCGCCAGCAGCTTGAGGGACGGCGGCACCGGGGAGCTGTTTTTT
len: 14; abundance: many; d_gene: TRBD1; j_gene: TRBJ1-1; v_gene: TRBV18; CDR3aa: CASSPSGQGPIAFF; CDR3nt: TGTGCCAGCTCACCATCGGGACAGGGGCCGATAGCTTTCTTT
len: 13; abundance: many; d_gene: -; j_gene: TRBJ1-1; v_gene: TRBV11-3; CDR3aa: CASSLTSNTEAFF; CDR3nt: TGTGCCAGCAGCTTAACATCGAACACTGAAGCTTTCTTT
len: 14; abundance: -; d_gene: -; j_gene: TRBJ1-1; v_gene: TRBV10-3; CDR3aa: CAATPGTALTEAFF; CDR3nt: TGTGCCGCCACACCCGGGACGGCCCTCACTGAAGCTTTCTTT
len: 15; abundance: many; d_gene: TRBD1; j_gene: TRBJ1-1; v_gene: TRBV5-1; CDR3aa: CASSPRQGANTEAFF; CDR3nt: TGTGCCAGCAGCCCCCGACAGGGGGCGAACACTGAAGCTTTCTTT
len: 15; abundance: -; d_gene: -; j_gene: TRBJ2-7; v_gene: TRBV5-6; CDR3aa: CASSQGTGVVYEQYF; CDR3nt: TGTGCCAGCAGCCAAGGGACGGGTGTTGTCTACGAGCAGTACTTC
len: 15; abundance: few; d_gene: TRBD1; j_gene: TRBJ2-1; v_gene: TRBV7-9; CDR3aa: CASSFSGTVTGEQFF; CDR3nt: TGTGCCAGCAGCTTTTCCGGGACAGTCACTGGTGAGCAGTTCTTC
len: 14; abundance: -; d_gene: -; j_gene: TRBJ1-2; v_gene: TRBV6-1; CDR3aa: CASSATQDNYGYTF; CDR3nt: TGTGCCAGCAGTGCTACACAGGATAACTATGGCTACACCTTC
len: 16; abundance: many; d_gene: -; j_gene: TRBJ2-7; v_gene: TRBV20-1; CDR3aa: CSARDRSGHRAYEQYF; CDR3nt: TGCAGTGCTAGAGACCGGTCGGGACACAGAGCCTACGAGCAGTACTTC
len: 16; abundance: many; d_gene: -; j_gene: TRBJ2-5; v_gene: TRBV5-4; CDR3aa: CASSPRDGLRTETQYF; CDR3nt: TGTGCCAGCAGCCCGAGGGATGGACTCCGGACAGAGACCCAGTACTTC
len: 14; abundance: few; d_gene: TRBD1; j_gene: TRBJ1-2; v_gene: TRBV6-1; CDR3aa: CAVKRSDRGYGYTF; CDR3nt: TGTGCCGTAAAAAGATCAGACAGGGGCTATGGCTACACCTTC
len: 14; abundance: many; d_gene: -; j_gene: TRBJ1-1; v_gene: TRBV3-1; CDR3aa: CASSQVGLNTEAFF; CDR3nt: TGTGCCAGCAGCCAAGTTGGCCTGAACACTGAAGCTTTCTTT
len: 16; abundance: many; d_gene: -; j_gene: TRBJ2-1; v_gene: TRBV5-1; CDR3aa: CASSLFGGLSYNEQFF; CDR3nt: TGCGCCAGCAGCTTGTTTGGGGGGCTCTCCTACAATGAGCAGTTCTTC
len: 13; abundance: -; d_gene: -; j_gene: TRBJ2-2; v_gene: TRBV6-1; CDR3aa: CASSDLFPGELFF; CDR3nt: TGTGCCAGCAGTGACCTTTTCCCCGGGGAGCTGTTTTTT
len: 14; abundance: -; d_gene: -; j_gene: TRBJ1-1; v_gene: TRBV14; CDR3aa: CASRTWLENTEAFF; CDR3nt: TGTGCCAGCAGAACGTGGTTGGAGAACACTGAAGCTTTCTTT
len: 15; abundance: many; d_gene: -; j_gene: TRBJ1-1; v_gene: TRBV2; CDR3aa: CASSVRAGERAEAFF; CDR3nt: TGTGCCAGCAGCGTGAGGGCCGGTGAGAGAGCTGAAGCTTTCTTT
len: 13; abundance: -; d_gene: -; j_gene: TRBJ1-1; v_gene: TRBV29-1; CDR3aa: CSVVKQVNTEAFF; CDR3nt: TGCAGCGTTGTAAAGCAGGTGAACACTGAAGCTTTCTTT
len: 18; abundance: many; d_gene: -; j_gene: TRBJ1-1; v_gene: TRBV7-8; CDR3aa: CASSLAFGAGDSNTEAFF; CDR3nt: TGTGCCAGCAGCTTAGCGTTCGGCGCAGGGGACTCCAACACTGAAGCTTTCTTT
len: 13; abundance: few; d_gene: -; j_gene: TRBJ1-2; v_gene: TRBV10-2; CDR3aa: CASSAQGIYGYTF; CDR3nt: TGCGCCAGCAGCGCTCAGGGAATCTATGGCTACACCTTC
len: 11; abundance: many; d_gene: -; j_gene: TRBJ2-3; v_gene: TRBV18; CDR3aa: CASSPNYTQYF; CDR3nt: TGTGCCAGCTCACCCAACTATACGCAGTATTTT
len: 13; abundance: many; d_gene: -; j_gene: TRBJ1-2; v_gene: TRBV3-1; CDR3aa: CASSQGPRDGYTF; CDR3nt: TGTGCCAGCAGCCAAGGCCCCAGGGACGGCTACACCTTC
len: 13; abundance: few; d_gene: -; j_gene: TRBJ2-5; v_gene: TRBV12-3/TRBV12-4; CDR3aa: CATARGLQETQYF; CDR3nt: TGTGCCACCGCTCGGGGTCTTCAAGAGACCCAGTACTTC
len: 14; abundance: -; d_gene: -; j_gene: TRBJ1-2; v_gene: TRBV11-2; CDR3aa: CASSLYRVTYGYTF; CDR3nt: TGTGCCAGCAGCTTGTACAGGGTTACCTATGGCTACACCTTC
len: 14; abundance: many; d_gene: -; j_gene: TRBJ1-2; v_gene: TRBV11-2; CDR3aa: CASSLDYGFDGYTF; CDR3nt: TGTGCCAGCAGCTTAGATTATGGGTTTGATGGCTACACCTTC
len: 16; abundance: few; d_gene: TRBD1; j_gene: TRBJ1-2; v_gene: TRBV6-1; CDR3aa: CASSPGTGIPNYGYTF; CDR3nt: TGTGCCAGCAGTCCCGGGACAGGGATCCCTAACTATGGCTACACCTTC
len: 14; abundance: -; d_gene: -; j_gene: TRBJ1-5; v_gene: TRBV20-1; CDR3aa: CSALDGYSNQPQHF; CDR3nt: TGCAGTGCTTTGGACGGATATAGCAATCAGCCCCAGCATTTT
len: 14; abundance: few; d_gene: -; j_gene: TRBJ1-1; v_gene: TRBV5-1; CDR3aa: CASSSTNENTEAFF; CDR3nt: TGCGCCAGCAGCTCGACCAACGAGAACACTGAAGCTTTCTTT
len: 15; abundance: few; d_gene: -; j_gene: TRBJ1-3; v_gene: TRBV15; CDR3aa: CATSRDLGSGNTIYF; CDR3nt: TGTGCCACCAGCAGAGATTTGGGGTCTGGAAACACCATATATTTT
len: 15; abundance: many; d_gene: -; j_gene: TRBJ2-3; v_gene: TRBV11-2; CDR3aa: CASSLVRGGVDLLYF; CDR3nt: TGTGCCAGCAGCCTGGTCAGGGGCGGGGTAGATCTCCTGTATTTT
len: 13; abundance: many; d_gene: -; j_gene: TRBJ1-1; v_gene: TRBV5-6; CDR3aa: CASSLQEITEAFF; CDR3nt: TGTGCCAGCAGCTTGCAGGAAATCACTGAAGCTTTCTTT